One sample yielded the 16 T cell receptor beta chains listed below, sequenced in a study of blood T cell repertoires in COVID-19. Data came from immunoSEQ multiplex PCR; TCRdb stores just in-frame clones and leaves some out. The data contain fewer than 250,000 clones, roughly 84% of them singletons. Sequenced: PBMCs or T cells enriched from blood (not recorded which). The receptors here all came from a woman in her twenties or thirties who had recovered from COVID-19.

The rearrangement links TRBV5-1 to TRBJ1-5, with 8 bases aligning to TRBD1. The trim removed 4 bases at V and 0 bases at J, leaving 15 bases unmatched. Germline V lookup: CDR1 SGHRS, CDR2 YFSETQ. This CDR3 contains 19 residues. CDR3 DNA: TGCGCCAGCAGCCCTCCGGGACAGGACGTAGTTTATAGCAATCAGCCCCAGCATTTT. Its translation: CASSPPGQDVVYSNQPQHF. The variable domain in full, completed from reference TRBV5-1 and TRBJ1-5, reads KAGVTQTPRYLIKTRGQQVTLSCSPISGHRSVSWYQQTPGQGLQFLFEYFSETQRNKGNFPGRFSGRQFSNSRSEMNVSTLELGDSALYLCASSPPGQDVVYSNQPQHFGDGTRLSIL.

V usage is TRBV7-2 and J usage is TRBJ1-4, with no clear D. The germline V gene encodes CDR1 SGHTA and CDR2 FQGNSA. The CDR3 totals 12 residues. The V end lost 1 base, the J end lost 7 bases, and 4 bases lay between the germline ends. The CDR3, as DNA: TGTGCCAGCAGCTTAGACGGTGAAAAACTGTTTTTT. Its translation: CASSLDGEKLFF.

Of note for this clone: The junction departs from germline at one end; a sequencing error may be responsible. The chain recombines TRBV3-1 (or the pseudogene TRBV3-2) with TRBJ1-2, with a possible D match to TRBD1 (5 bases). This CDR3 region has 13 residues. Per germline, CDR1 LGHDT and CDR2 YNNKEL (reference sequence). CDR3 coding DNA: TGTGCCAGCAGCCAAGATGAGCGGGGCCGCCTGGCCTTC. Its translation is CASSQDERGRLAF.

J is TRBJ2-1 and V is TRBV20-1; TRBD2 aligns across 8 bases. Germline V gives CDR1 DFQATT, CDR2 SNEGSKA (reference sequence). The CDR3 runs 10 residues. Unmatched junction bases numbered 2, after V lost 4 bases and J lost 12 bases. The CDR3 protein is CSAKAGGQFF. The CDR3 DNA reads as TGCAGTGCTAAGGCGGGAGGGCAGTTCTTC.

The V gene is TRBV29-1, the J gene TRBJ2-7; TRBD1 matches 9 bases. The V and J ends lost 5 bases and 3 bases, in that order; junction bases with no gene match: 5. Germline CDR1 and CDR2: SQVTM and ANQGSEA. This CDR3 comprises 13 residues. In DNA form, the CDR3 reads TGCAGCGTTCAAGGACAGGGGAGCTACGAGCAGTACGTC. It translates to CSVQGQGSYEQYV.

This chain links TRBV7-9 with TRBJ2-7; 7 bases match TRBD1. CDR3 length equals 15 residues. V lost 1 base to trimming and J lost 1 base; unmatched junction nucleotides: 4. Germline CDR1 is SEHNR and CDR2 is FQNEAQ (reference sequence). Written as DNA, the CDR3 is TGTGCCAGCAGCTTAGGGGGACAGCCTTCCTACGAGCAGTACTTC. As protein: CASSLGGQPSYEQYF.

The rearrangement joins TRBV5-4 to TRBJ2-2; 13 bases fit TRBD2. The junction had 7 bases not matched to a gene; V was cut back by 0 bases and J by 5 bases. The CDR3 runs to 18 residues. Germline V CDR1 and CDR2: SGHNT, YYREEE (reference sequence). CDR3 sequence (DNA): TGTGCCAGCAGCTTGGGGGGGACTAGCGGGGTAACGACCGGGGAGCTGTTTTTT. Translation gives CASSLGGTSGVTTGELFF.

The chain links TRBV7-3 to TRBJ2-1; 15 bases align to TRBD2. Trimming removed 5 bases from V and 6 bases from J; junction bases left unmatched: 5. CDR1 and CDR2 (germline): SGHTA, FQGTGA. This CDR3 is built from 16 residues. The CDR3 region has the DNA TGTGCCAGCAGCAATCCGGGACTAGCGGGAGGCAATGAGCAGTTCTTC. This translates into CASSNPGLAGGNEQFF.

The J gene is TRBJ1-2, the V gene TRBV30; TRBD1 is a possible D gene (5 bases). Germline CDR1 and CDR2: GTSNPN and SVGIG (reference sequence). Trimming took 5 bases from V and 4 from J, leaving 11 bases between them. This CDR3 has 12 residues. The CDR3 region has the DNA TGTGCCTGGGGACCGGGGGTCTATGGCTACACCTTC. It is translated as CAWGPGVYGYTF.

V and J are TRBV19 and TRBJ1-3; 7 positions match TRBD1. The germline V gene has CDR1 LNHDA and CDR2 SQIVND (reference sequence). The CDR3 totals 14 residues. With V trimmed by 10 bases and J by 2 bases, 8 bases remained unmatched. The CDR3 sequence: CATGDRQTGNTIYF. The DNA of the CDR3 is TGTGCCACCGGGGACAGACAAACTGGAAACACCATATATTTT.

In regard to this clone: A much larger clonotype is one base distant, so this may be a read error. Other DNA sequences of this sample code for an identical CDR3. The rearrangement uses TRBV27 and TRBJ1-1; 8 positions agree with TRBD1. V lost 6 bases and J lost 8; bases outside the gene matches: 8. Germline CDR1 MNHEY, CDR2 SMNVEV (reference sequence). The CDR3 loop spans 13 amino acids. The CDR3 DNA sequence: TGTGCCAGCAGCCCCTCTGGACAGGGAGAAGCTTTCTTT. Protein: CASSPSGQGEAFF.

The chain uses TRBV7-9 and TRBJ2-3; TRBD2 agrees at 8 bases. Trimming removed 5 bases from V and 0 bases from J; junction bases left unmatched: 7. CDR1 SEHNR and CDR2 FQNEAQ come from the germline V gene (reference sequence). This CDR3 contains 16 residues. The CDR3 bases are TGTGCCAGCAGCCCGGGGACTAGACCTAGCACAGATACGCAGTATTTT. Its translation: CASSPGTRPSTDTQYF.

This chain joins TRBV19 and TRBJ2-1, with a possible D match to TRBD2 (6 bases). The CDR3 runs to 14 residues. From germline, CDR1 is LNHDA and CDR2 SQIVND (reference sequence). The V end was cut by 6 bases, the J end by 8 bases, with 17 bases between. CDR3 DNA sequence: TGTGCCAGTAGGCGGGGTATTGTGGGCGATGAGCAGTTCTTC. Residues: CASRRGIVGDEQFF.

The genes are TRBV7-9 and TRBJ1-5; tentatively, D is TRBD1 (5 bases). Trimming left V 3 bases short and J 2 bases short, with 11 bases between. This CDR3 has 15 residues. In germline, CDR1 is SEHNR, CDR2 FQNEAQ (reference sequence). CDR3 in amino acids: CASSFAGGGNQPQHF. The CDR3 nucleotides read TGTGCCAGCAGCTTTGCGGGGGGTGGCAATCAGCCCCAGCATTTT.

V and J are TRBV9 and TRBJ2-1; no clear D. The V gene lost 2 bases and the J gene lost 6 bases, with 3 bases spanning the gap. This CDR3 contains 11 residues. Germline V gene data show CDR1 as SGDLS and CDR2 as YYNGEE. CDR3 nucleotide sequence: TGTGCCAGCAGCGTCTCCAATGAGCAGTTCTTC. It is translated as CASSVSNEQFF.

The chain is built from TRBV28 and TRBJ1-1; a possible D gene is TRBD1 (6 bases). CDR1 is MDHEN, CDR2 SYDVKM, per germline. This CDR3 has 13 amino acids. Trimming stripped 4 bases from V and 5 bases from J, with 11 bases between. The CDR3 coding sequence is TGTGCCAGCAGTTCATACAGGGTAACTGAAGCTTTCTTT. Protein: CASSSYRVTEAFF.